This passage covers 17 T cell receptor beta chains from one sample sequenced in a study of human T cells and chemical hapten exposure. The time point: patch test 2, 6 weeks after DPC sensitization. The treatment is: therapeutic diphenylcyclopropenone sensitization with weekly scalp DPC. MiXCR, run by TCRdb on the RACE reads, gives a single entry per CDR3 protein. The data show tens of thousands of distinct CDR3 sequences, roughly 10% seen once. This material consisted of whole blood, taken in connection with sensitization to the hapten diphenylcyclopropenone (DPC). These TCRs come from a woman in her 50s with alopecia areata. Some clones in this sample may be carry-over from other donors' samples.

This rearrangement joins TRBV6-5 to TRBJ1-2; 8 bases map to TRBD1. Germline lookup yields CDR1 MNHEY and CDR2 SVGAGI. The trim removed 3 bases at V and 1 base at J, leaving 7 bases unmatched. This CDR3 has 16 amino acids. The CDR3 DNA reads TGTGCCAGCAGTTATAAGAGGACAGGGCATAACTATGGCTACACCTTC. Its translation is CASSYKRTGHNYGYTF.

This clonotype was seen at least ten times. The chain combines TRBV29-1 with TRBJ1-2, with a possible D match to TRBD1 (6 bases). Trimming left V 5 bases short and J 5 bases short, with 21 bases between. The CDR3 totals 15 residues. Germline V gene lookup returns CDR1 SQVTM and CDR2 ANQGSEA. This CDR3 is CSVWDIGGRIYGYTF. The CDR3 DNA reads as TGCAGCGTTTGGGACATAGGGGGTCGCATATATGGCTACACCTTC.

This clonotype was detected ten times or more. The chain couples TRBV3-1 to TRBJ1-1; TRBD1 aligns across 7 bases. The CDR3 is made up of 16 amino acids. Germline V lookup: CDR1 LGHDT, CDR2 YNNKEL (reference sequence). With 4 bases clipped from V and 0 bases from J, the junction kept 8 bases outside the gene matches. CDR3 sequence reads: CASSPDRKIMNTEAFF. For the CDR3, the DNA is TGTGCCAGCAGCCCGGACAGGAAGATCATGAACACTGAAGCTTTCTTT.

Concerning this clonotype itself: A junction boundary mismatches the germline segment, possibly from a read error. The gene calls are TRBV11-2 and TRBJ2-2; TRBD1 aligns across 7 bases. The CDR3 has 14 amino acids. Germline V gene sequence: CDR1 SGHAT, CDR2 FQNNGV. In DNA, the CDR3 is TGTGCCAGCACCTTAGAGGGGGCATCCCATCAACTGTTTTTT. Amino acid sequence: CASTLEGASHQLFF.

This clonotype was seen a few times. The chain has TRBV28 and TRBJ2-7; D ambiguous. Trimming removed 8 bases from V and 3 bases from J, with 8 bases in between. Germline CDR1 is MDHEN and CDR2 is SYDVKM. This CDR3 region has 11 residues. The CDR3 DNA reads as TGTGCCAGCCGGAAAGGCTACGAGCAGTACTTC. It yields the protein CASRKGYEQYF.

This chain uses TRBV7-6 with TRBJ1-3; 12 positions agree with TRBD1. V gave up 5 bases and J gave up 4 bases; unmatched junction bases: 6. The CDR3 has 16 residues. In germline, CDR1 is SGHVS, CDR2 FNYEAQ. The CDR3 nucleotides read TGTGCCAGCAGCACCGGGACAGGGGGCCGGGGAAACACCATATATTTT. As protein: CASSTGTGGRGNTIYF. The full variable domain, in which reference TRBV7-6 and TRBJ1-3 provide the parts outside the CDR3, is GAGVSQSPRYKVTKRGQDVALRCDPISGHVSLYWYRQALGQGPEFLTYFNYEAQQDKSGLPNDRFSAERPEGSISTLTIQRTEQRDSAMYRCASSTGTGGRGNTIYFGEGSWLTVV.

Turning to this clonotype: A much larger clone is a single base away; this may be a read error. This rearrangement joins TRBV20-1 to TRBJ2-7; a possible D gene is TRBD1 (5 bases). CDR3 length: 14 amino acids. CDR1 is DFQATT, CDR2 SNEGSKA, per germline (reference sequence). Trimming stripped 0 bases from V and 2 bases from J, with 11 bases between. The CDR3 DNA reads as TGCAGTGCTAGAGACCTTGAACAGGCCTACGAGCAGTACTTC. Protein product: CSARDLEQAYEQYF.

This clonotype was seen a few times. This sequence joins TRBV6-6 and TRBJ1-6; D gene uncertain. The V gene's germline CDR1 is MNHNY and CDR2 SVGAGI (reference sequence). V lost 7 bases and J 10 bases, leaving 17 bases between the germline ends. This CDR3 has 14 amino acids. CDR3 protein: CASKDRAQGSPLHF. CDR3 DNA: TGTGCCAGCAAAGACCGGGCCCAAGGGTCACCCCTCCACTTT.

The chain combines TRBV7-8 with TRBJ2-7, with 10 nucleotides matching TRBD2. CDR1 and CDR2 (germline): SGHVS, FQNEAQ. CDR3 length: 16 amino acids. V lost 6 bases, J lost 6 bases, and 14 bases stayed unmatched. The CDR3 DNA reads as TGTGCCAGCAGACGGAGTCTAGCGGGAGAAGTCGGCGAGCAGTACTTC. It yields the protein CASRRSLAGEVGEQYF. The complete variable domain, with remaining parts taken from reference TRBV7-8 and TRBJ2-7, reads GAGVSQSPRYKVAKRGQDVALRCDPISGHVSLFWYQQALGQGPEFLTYFQNEAQLDKSGLPSDRFFAERPEGSVSTLKIQRTQQEDSAVYLCASRRSLAGEVGEQYFGPGTRLTVT.

The chain joins TRBV7-2 to TRBJ1-6, with a weak D call TRBD1 (5 bases). Germline CDR1 is SGHTA and CDR2 is FQGNSA. Trimming pared 1 base from V and 5 bases from J, leaving 9 bases between. The CDR3 length is 15 residues. The CDR3 DNA reads TGTGCCAGCAGCTTAGTGGGGCAGGATAATTCACCCCTCCACTTT. Translating gives CASSLVGQDNSPLHF.

This chain links TRBV18 with TRBJ2-7; TRBD2 agrees at 12 bases. This CDR3 has 17 residues. Germline values: CDR1 KGHSH, CDR2 LQKENI. Trimming took 0 bases from V and 3 from J; bases not matched to a gene: 6. For the CDR3, the DNA is TGTGCCAGCTCACCACCTCCGTCGACTAGCGGGAGCTACGAGCAGTACTTC. Protein sequence: CASSPPPSTSGSYEQYF. Filled out from reference TRBV18 and TRBJ2-7, the complete variable domain reads NAGVMQNPRHLVRRRGQEARLRCSPMKGHSHVYWYRQLPEEGLKFMVYLQKENIIDESGMPKERFSAEFPKEGPSILRIQQVVRGDSAAYFCASSPPPSTSGSYEQYFGPGTRLTVT.

The V gene is TRBV12-3 or TRBV12-4, the J gene TRBJ2-3; no clear D gene. Trimming left V 3 bases short and J 6 bases short, with 10 bases between. CDR3 length: 13 residues. The chain's CDR3 is CASSFQAPDTQYF. In DNA form, the CDR3 reads TGTGCCAGCAGTTTCCAGGCCCCCGATACGCAGTATTTT.

On this clonotype: This may be a read error: a much more frequent sequence differs by one nucleotide. The CDR3 DNA reads TGTGCCAGCGGGACCTCGGACAGGATCGCAGAGACCCGGTACTTC. Translating it yields CASGTSDRIAETRYF. The chain carries TRBV6-2 or TRBV6-3 and TRBJ2-5, with TRBD1 identical over 7 bases. This CDR3 contains 15 residues. The V gene's germline CDR1 is MNHEY and CDR2 SVGEGT.

This clonotype was detected many times. This chain joins TRBV9 and TRBJ2-7; possibly TRBD1 for D (6 bases). The V end lost 0 bases, the J end lost 4 bases, and 14 bases lay between the germline ends. The CDR3 loop spans 15 amino acids. CDR1 and CDR2 (germline): SGDLS, YYNGEE. The chain's CDR3 is CASSVGAGVRYEQYF. CDR3 in DNA: TGTGCCAGCAGCGTAGGGGCAGGGGTGAGGTACGAGCAGTACTTC.

The sample holds many counts of this clonotype. This chain joins TRBV6-5 and TRBJ1-2, with 8 bases that match TRBD1. CDR1 is MNHEY, CDR2 SVGAGI, per germline. The ends lost 8 bases at V and 6 bases at J; junction bases unmatched: 8. The CDR3 loop spans 13 amino acids. This CDR3 is CASSGGRFNGYTF. DNA of the CDR3: TGTGCCAGCTCAGGGGGCAGGTTCAATGGCTACACCTTC.

This clonotype was seen more than once but under ten times. V and J are TRBV9 and TRBJ2-7; D may correspond to TRBD1 or TRBD2 (5 bases each). From germline, CDR1 is SGDLS and CDR2 YYNGEE. CDR3 length: 15 amino acids. V gave up 0 bases and J gave up 0 bases, with 10 bases separating them. CDR3 in amino acids: CASSVGRGPSYEQYF. The CDR3 bases are TGTGCCAGCAGCGTAGGTCGGGGACCCTCCTACGAGCAGTACTTC.

This clonotype was detected many times. The rearrangement links TRBV10-2 to TRBJ1-5; 9 bases agree with TRBD1. Germline lookup yields CDR1 WSHSY and CDR2 SAAADI. The CDR3 sequence is 15 residues long. The J segment lost 0 bases and the V segment lost 6 bases, leaving 3 bases of the junction unmatched. The CDR3 is CASRTGGASNQPQHF. In DNA, the CDR3 is TGCGCCAGCAGGACAGGGGGGGCTAGCAATCAGCCCCAGCATTTT.